This T cell receptor (beta chain) was documented in a study of T cell responses to AZD1222 COVID-19 vaccine. A note on this clone: Its target is unknown.

Measured with immunoSEQ multiplex PCR; TCRdb has only the in-frame clones, and not every one. This table has approximately 140,000 clones, roughly 80% appearing once. CDR1 is SGDLS and CDR2 is YYNGEE in the germline V gene. V lost 3 bases and J 2 bases, leaving 8 bases between the germline ends. The CDR3 is 14 residues long. General study results and limits: Mapped onto spike, vaccine-associated CD4 TCRs spanned it and were dominant at 160-218 and 743-854. No repertoire was sampled before or during the peak T cell response, only after it.

The specimen comprised peripheral blood, sampled on day 0 of MenACWY control vaccination. The rearrangement uses TRBV9 and TRBJ2-2, with a possible D match to TRBD1 (5 bases). This receptor was taken from an adult in good health. The CDR3 sequence is CASSARTNTGELFF. The CDR3, as DNA: TGTGCCAGCAGCGCCCGGACAAACACCGGGGAGCTGTTTTTT.